The clone carrying this T cell receptor (beta chain) showed up many times. The sample belongs to a study of neurological immune-mediated disorders. TCRdb recomputed calls from the 5' RACE reads with MiXCR, one row per CDR3 protein. In the table there are some 37,000 distinct CDR3 sequences, over 9% of which are singletons. Germline V gene data show CDR1 as SGHRS and CDR2 as YFSETQ. This CDR3 is built from 16 residues. Trimming stripped 2 bases from V and 0 bases from J, with 14 bases between. The sequence was collected from a woman younger than 45 with HTLV-1-associated myelopathy (HAM/TSP). V gene TRBV5-1 combines with J gene TRBJ1-1, with TRBD1 as a possible D gene (5 bases). What was sequenced was PBMCs. This chain's CDR3 is CASSLEGSGMNTEAFF. CDR3 bases: TGCGCCAGCAGCTTAGAAGGGTCAGGGATGAACACTGAAGCTTTCTTT.